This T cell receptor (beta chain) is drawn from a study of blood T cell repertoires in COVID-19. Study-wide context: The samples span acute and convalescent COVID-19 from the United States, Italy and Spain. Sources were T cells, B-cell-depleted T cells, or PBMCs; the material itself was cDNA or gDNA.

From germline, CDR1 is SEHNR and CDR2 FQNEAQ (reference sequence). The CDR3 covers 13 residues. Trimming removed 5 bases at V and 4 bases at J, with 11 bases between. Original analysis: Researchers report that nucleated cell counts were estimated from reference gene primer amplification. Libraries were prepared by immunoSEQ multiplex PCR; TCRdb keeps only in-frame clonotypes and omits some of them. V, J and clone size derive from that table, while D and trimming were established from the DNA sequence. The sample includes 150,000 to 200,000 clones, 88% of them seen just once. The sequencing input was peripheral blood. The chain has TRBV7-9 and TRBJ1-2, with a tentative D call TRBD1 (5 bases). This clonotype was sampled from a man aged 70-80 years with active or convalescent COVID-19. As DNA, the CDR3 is TGTGCCAGCAGCCCAGGGTATAGCTATGGCTACACCTTC. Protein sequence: CASSPGYSYGYTF.